This TCR beta chain was profiled in a study of OX40 agonist ivuxolimab in advanced cancers. Findings of the study overall: Averaged across samples, CD8+ T cells carried more expanded clones than CD4+ did.

With regard to this clone: What it binds is unknown.

Measured with immunoSEQ multiplex PCR; TCRdb has only the in-frame clones, and not every one. The sample shows 75,000 to 100,000 clones, 89% of them seen only once. The sequencing used CD4+ or CD8+ T cells sorted from blood, collected in a trial of the OX40 agonist ivuxolimab. The origin of this receptor is an adult with an advanced solid tumor such as melanoma, head and neck, liver or kidney cancer.

The CDR3: CASSSPRGGLTGELFF. The CDR3 DNA reads TGTGCCAGCAGTTCCCCTAGGGGGGGGCTCACCGGGGAGCTGTTTTTT. The chain couples TRBV28 to TRBJ2-2, with D maybe TRBD2 (7 bases). CDR3 length: 16 amino acids. Germline V gene data show CDR1 as MDHEN and CDR2 as SYDVKM. V was shortened by 4 bases and J by 4 bases, with 16 bases between the two germline ends. The whole variable domain, filled in from reference TRBV28 and TRBJ2-2, reads DVKVTQSSRYLVKRTGEKVFLECVQDMDHENMFWYRQDPGLGLRLIYFSYDVKMKEKGDIPEGYSVSREKKERFSLILESASTNQTSMYLCASSSPRGGLTGELFFGEGSRLTVL.